Shown below are 21 T cell receptor beta chains from a single sample sequenced in a study of Ad26.COV2.S vaccination and SARS-CoV-2 variants. Only in-frame clones appear in the TCRdb table, and some are missing; sequencing was by immunoSEQ multiplex PCR. This table has 350,000 to 400,000 clones, approximately 91% appearing once. Treatment in this sample: 19 received Ad26.COV2.S at low or high dose, single or two shots; about 5 received placebo; per-sample allocation not given. Samples analyzed were those drawn on day 63 after the first vaccine or placebo injection. Specimen: peripheral blood, collected in a trial of Ad26.COV2.S vaccine versus placebo. All receptors derive from a person between 18 and 59 years old who received the Ad26.COV2.S COVID-19 vaccine or a placebo.

The rearrangement links TRBV12-3 or TRBV12-4 to TRBJ2-4; possibly TRBD2 for D (5 bases). Trimming cost V 5 bases and J 11 bases, with 10 bases left between them. The CDR3 sequence is 11 residues long. The CDR3: CASSPGGFQYF. The DNA of the CDR3 is TGTGCCAGCAGTCCCGGAGGTTTTCAGTACTTC.

The chain couples TRBV7-2 to TRBJ2-7, with D unclear. Trimming stripped 6 bases from V and 4 bases from J, with 13 bases between. In germline, CDR1 is SGHTA, CDR2 FQGNSA. The CDR3 length is 13 residues. This chain's CDR3 is CASSQWESYEQYF. As DNA, the CDR3 is TGTGCCAGCAGTCAATGGGAATCATACGAGCAGTACTTC. Full variable domain (outside the CDR3, taken from reference TRBV7-2 and TRBJ2-7): GAGVSQSPSNKVTEKGKDVELRCDPISGHTALYWYRQSLGQGLEFLIYFQGNSAPDKSGLPSDRFSAERTGGSVSTLTIQRTQQEDSAVYLCASSQWESYEQYFGPGTRLTVT.

The V gene is TRBV28, the J gene TRBJ2-1; the D is unclear. The CDR3 spans 14 residues. The germline V and J ends were trimmed by 4 bases and 0 bases, with 7 bases remaining between them. Germline V lookup: CDR1 MDHEN, CDR2 SYDVKM. The CDR3 DNA is TGTGCCAGCAGTTGGGCGGCCTCCTACAATGAGCAGTTCTTC. Its protein product is CASSWAASYNEQFF.

V and J are TRBV5-1 and TRBJ2-2, with 8 bases identical to TRBD2. The CDR3 has 16 residues. The V and J ends lost 4 bases and 1 base, in that order; junction bases with no gene match: 6. The germline V gene encodes CDR1 SGHRS and CDR2 YFSETQ. The CDR3 reads CASSAPSGRNTGELFF. In DNA, the CDR3 is TGCGCCAGCAGCGCCCCAAGCGGGAGGAACACCGGGGAGCTGTTTTTT.

Regarding this clone: Other DNA sequences in this sample translate to the same CDR3. This chain connects TRBV6-5 to TRBJ2-7, with a weak D call TRBD1 (6 bases). Germline loops: CDR1 MNHEY, CDR2 SVGAGI. The CDR3 length is 13 residues. With 6 bases removed from V and 2 bases from J, the gap between germline ends came to 11 bases. CDR3 residues: CASSYGTTYEQYF. CDR3 coding DNA: TGTGCCAGCAGCTACGGGACAACCTACGAGCAGTACTTC.

In this sample, this clone turned up once. This rearrangement joins TRBV5-1 to TRBJ2-7, with D possibly TRBD2 on 5 matching bases. V lost 5 bases and J lost 1, with 10 bases in between. Germline CDR1 SGHRS, CDR2 YFSETQ. The CDR3 loop spans 13 amino acids. The CDR3 here is CASREGQSYEQYF. In DNA, the CDR3 is TGCGCCAGCAGAGAGGGCCAGTCCTACGAGCAGTACTTC.

This rearrangement joins TRBV4-2 to TRBJ2-1; 9 bases line up with TRBD2. V lost 0 bases, J lost 0 bases, and 12 bases stayed unmatched. The germline V gene encodes CDR1 LGHNA and CDR2 YNFKEQ. This CDR3 is 20 amino acids long. As DNA, the CDR3 is TGTGCCAGCAGCCAAGACCGGTTAGCGGGAGAACATAGCTCCTACAATGAGCAGTTCTTC. Translation: CASSQDRLAGEHSSYNEQFF.

V usage is TRBV9 and J usage is TRBJ2-3; TRBD2 might be the D (6 bases). The CDR3 sequence is 17 residues long. The V gene lost 1 base and the J gene lost 0 bases, with 15 bases spanning the gap. Per germline, CDR1 SGDLS and CDR2 YYNGEE. Here the CDR3 reads CASSVLSGPSSTDTQYF. The DNA of the CDR3 is TGTGCCAGCAGCGTATTAAGCGGGCCTTCTAGCACAGATACGCAGTATTTT.

The count of this clone is one. The chain carries TRBV5-6 and TRBJ2-5; TRBD1 might be the D (6 bases). This CDR3 is built from 15 residues. Germline-derived CDR1 and CDR2 are SGHDT and YYEEEE. The V and J ends lost 1 base and 7 bases respectively, with 17 bases between them. The CDR3 is CASSLTKGGLGTQYF. Here the CDR3 DNA reads TGTGCCAGCAGCTTGACAAAAGGGGGATTGGGGACCCAGTACTTC.

J is TRBJ1-4 and V is TRBV9; D may be TRBD1 (5 bases). CDR1 is SGDLS and CDR2 is YYNGEE in the germline V gene. The V and J ends lost 0 bases and 5 bases respectively, with 8 bases between them. The CDR3 contains 14 residues. Here the CDR3 DNA reads TGTGCCAGCAGCGTAGGTGCAGGGAATGAAAAACTGTTTTTT. This sequence encodes CASSVGAGNEKLFF.

V usage is TRBV6-1 and J usage is TRBJ1-6, with TRBD1 matching 9 bases. From germline, CDR1 is MNHNS and CDR2 SASEGT. Trimming cost V 1 base and J 6 bases; bases outside gene matches: 4. There are 16 residues in the CDR3. DNA of the CDR3: TGTGCCAGCAGTGAAGTACAGGGGGCAGGTAATTCACCCCTCCACTTT. It encodes CASSEVQGAGNSPLHF.

The J gene is TRBJ1-5, the V gene TRBV4-1; a possible D gene is TRBD1 (6 bases). The germline gives CDR1 MGHRA, CDR2 YSYEKL. The CDR3 is made up of 14 amino acids. Trimming took off 3 bases at V and 5 bases at J, with 11 bases between the two ends. In DNA form, the CDR3 reads TGCGCCAGCAGCCATCAACAGGGATATCAGCCCCAGCATTTT. This encodes CASSHQQGYQPQHF.

The rearrangement joins TRBV24-1 to TRBJ2-1; D may match TRBD1 or TRBD2 (5 bases each). The V and J ends lost 1 base and 8 bases respectively, with 8 bases between them. The germline V gene encodes CDR1 KGHDR and CDR2 SFDVKD. This CDR3 has 13 residues. The CDR3 here is CATSDLRGDEQFF. The DNA of the CDR3 is TGTGCCACCAGTGATTTAAGAGGGGATGAGCAGTTCTTC.

This chain links TRBV18 with TRBJ2-1; the match to TRBD1 covers 9 bases. The CDR3 loop spans 15 amino acids. CDR1 KGHSH and CDR2 LQKENI come from the germline V gene. J lost 8 bases, V lost 4 bases, and 9 bases had no gene match. The CDR3 nucleotides read TGTGCCAGCTCACGAGGGGCGACAGGGGGGGATGAGCAGTTCTTC. Encoded protein: CASSRGATGGDEQFF.

This clone was seen only a few times. The chain is built from TRBV15 and TRBJ2-1, with 7 bases that match TRBD1. Germline-derived CDR1 and CDR2 are LNHNV and YYDKDF (reference sequence). V gave up 0 bases and J gave up 10 bases; unmatched junction bases: 3. The CDR3 is 13 residues long. The CDR3 is CATSRDQGEEQFF. In DNA, the CDR3 is TGTGCCACCAGCAGAGACCAGGGGGAAGAGCAGTTCTTC.

The chain's CDR3 is CASSRGRVPQHF. Here the CDR3 DNA reads TGTGCCAGCAGTAGGGGAAGAGTGCCCCAGCATTTT. The rearrangement links TRBV28 to TRBJ1-5, with TRBD1 as a possible D gene (5 bases). The CDR3 runs to 12 residues. In germline, CDR1 is MDHEN, CDR2 SYDVKM. The ends were cut back, 5 bases at V and 9 bases at J, with 11 bases in the middle.

V is TRBV29-1 and J is TRBJ1-1, with unresolved D. Germline V gene lookup returns CDR1 SQVTM and CDR2 ANQGSEA. The CDR3 spans 13 residues. The V end was cut by 0 bases, the J end by 4 bases, with 9 bases between. CDR3 in amino acids: CSVEDRRTTEAFF. CDR3 nucleotides: TGCAGCGTTGAAGATCGCAGGACCACTGAAGCTTTCTTT.

The chain has TRBV29-1 and TRBJ1-3, with D possibly TRBD1 on 5 matching bases. Trimming took 4 bases from V and 4 from J, leaving 17 bases between them. The V gene's germline CDR1 is SQVTM and CDR2 ANQGSEA. CDR3 length: 15 amino acids. In nucleotides, the CDR3 is TGCAGCGTTGTTGTGGTCGGGGGAAGGGGAAACACCATATATTTT. Translation gives CSVVVVGGRGNTIYF.

This clone is a singleton in its sample. The chain has TRBV9 and TRBJ1-1, with a tentative D call TRBD1 (5 bases). The CDR3 has 14 residues. Trimming left V 0 bases short and J 3 bases short, with 9 bases between. Germline assignment: CDR1 SGDLS and CDR2 YYNGEE. The CDR3 DNA follows: TGTGCCAGCAGCGTAGGAGGGGAGGACACTGAAGCTTTCTTT. This codes for CASSVGGEDTEAFF.

This clone has just one count. This probably arose from a read error, given a far larger clone one base away. The chain is built from TRBV5-4 and TRBJ2-7; no clear D. V shed 5 bases and J shed 0 bases, with 3 bases lying between them. Germline values: CDR1 SGHNT, CDR2 YYREEE (reference sequence). The CDR3 length is 11 residues. The CDR3 is CASSDSYEQYF. Written as DNA, the CDR3 is TGTGCCAGCAGTGACTCCTACGAGCAGTACTTC.

The chain combines TRBV21-1 with TRBJ2-3; TRBD2, as called in the table, went unchecked against the DNA. TRBV21-1 is classified as a pseudogene. This CDR3 comprises 15 residues. As DNA, the CDR3 is TGTGCCAGCAGCAACCCGGAGCGGAACACAGATACGCAGTATTTT. It yields the protein CASSNPERNTDTQYF.